The 25 T cell receptor beta chains below all came from one sample that was sequenced in a study of cytomegalovirus exposure and HLA in healthy donors. Amplification used 60 Vbeta primers and 13 Jbeta primers. The table came from immunoSEQ multiplex PCR; TCRdb's copy has only in-frame clones and leaves some out. The sample comprises approximately 110,000 clones, more than 70% of which are singletons, and less than 0.25% rests with the top ten. Sequencing was performed on PBMCs. The source of these receptors is a man in his fifties in good health and CMV-seronegative.

The rearrangement links TRBV4-1 to TRBJ1-1; 7 bases fit TRBD1. With V trimmed by 3 bases and J by 6 bases, 7 bases remained unmatched. The CDR3 is 14 residues long. Per germline, CDR1 MGHRA and CDR2 YSYEKL. The CDR3 loop reads CASSHQGGTAEAFF. Here the CDR3 DNA reads TGCGCCAGCAGCCATCAAGGGGGGACAGCTGAAGCTTTCTTT.

This chain links TRBV7-2 with TRBJ1-1; tentatively, D is TRBD1 (5 bases). The germline V gene encodes CDR1 SGHTA and CDR2 FQGNSA. V lost 3 bases and J lost 0, with 17 bases in between. CDR3 length equals 17 residues. The CDR3 nucleotides are TGTGCCAGCAGCTTCTTAGTTTGGGGGGGGGTGAACACTGAAGCTTTCTTT. Residues: CASSFLVWGGVNTEAFF.

The chain employs TRBV11-2 and TRBJ1-1; possibly TRBD1 for D (6 bases). This CDR3 has 15 amino acids. Germline loops: CDR1 SGHAT, CDR2 FQNNGV. Trimming left V 2 bases short and J 5 bases short, with 15 bases between. CDR3 bases: TGTGCCAGCAGCTTAAGGGCAGGGGTAGGGACTGAAGCTTTCTTT. Translation gives CASSLRAGVGTEAFF.

V gene TRBV5-1 combines with J gene TRBJ2-7, with 12 nucleotides matching TRBD2. V was pared by 0 bases and J by 2 bases, with 6 bases of the junction left unmatched. The CDR3 has 17 amino acids. CDR1 and CDR2 (germline): SGHRS, YFSETQ. The CDR3: CASSLVPSGGGTYEQYF. The CDR3 coding sequence is TGCGCCAGCAGCTTGGTGCCTAGCGGGGGGGGGACCTACGAGCAGTACTTC.

V usage is TRBV28 and J usage is TRBJ1-3, with D possibly matching TRBD1 (5 bases). Germline V gives CDR1 MDHEN, CDR2 SYDVKM. CDR3 length: 16 amino acids. Between the trimmed V and J ends, which lost 2 bases and 4 bases, there was a span of 15 bases. In DNA form, the CDR3 reads TGTGCCAGCAGTTTACGCAGGGTAATTATCGGAAACACCATATATTTT. This translates into CASSLRRVIIGNTIYF.

The chain combines TRBV18 with TRBJ2-5; TRBD2 agrees at 12 bases. The J call may be incorrect, as the DNA end agrees better with TRBJ2-7. Looked up from germline, CDR1 is KGHSH and CDR2 is LQKENI. The CDR3 length is 14 residues. CDR3 in amino acids: CASSPSGGAYEQYF. DNA for the CDR3: TGTGCCAGCTCCCCTAGCGGGGGGGCTTACGAGCAGTACTTC.

The gene calls are TRBV7-3 and TRBJ2-2, with a tentative D call TRBD2 (5 bases). The length of the CDR3 is 13 residues. Germline lookup yields CDR1 SGHTA and CDR2 FQGTGA. V was shortened by 2 bases and J by 6 bases, with 7 bases between the two germline ends. The CDR3 protein is CASSLLGAGELFF. CDR3 sequence (DNA): TGTGCCAGCAGCTTACTCGGGGCCGGGGAGCTGTTTTTT.

The gene calls are TRBV7-7 and TRBJ2-7, with 9 bases matching TRBD1. The V and J ends lost 5 bases and 6 bases, in that order; junction bases with no gene match: 5. The CDR3 covers 13 residues. The germline V gene encodes CDR1 SSHAT and CDR2 FNYEAQ (reference sequence). The CDR3 DNA is TGTGCCAGCAGCCTGGGACAGGGAGGCGAGCAGTACTTC. This codes for CASSLGQGGEQYF.

The J gene is TRBJ2-3, the V gene TRBV5-1; 7 bases fit TRBD1. The CDR3 runs to 14 residues. The V gene's germline CDR1 is SGHRS and CDR2 YFSETQ. V lost 2 bases and J lost 1; bases outside the gene matches: 1. The CDR3 region is CASSFGTGTDTQYF. CDR3 sequence (DNA): TGCGCCAGCAGCTTCGGGACAGGCACAGATACGCAGTATTTT.

The V gene is TRBV7-2, the J gene TRBJ2-6; D not certain. CDR3 length: 16 amino acids. Germline V gene lookup returns CDR1 SGHTA and CDR2 FQGNSA. Trimming left V 3 bases short and J 3 bases short, with 12 bases between. CDR3 protein: CASSLHQVGGANVLTF. CDR3 DNA: TGTGCCAGCAGCTTGCACCAGGTCGGTGGGGCCAACGTCCTGACTTTC.

This chain connects TRBV6-5 to TRBJ1-1, with TRBD1 matching over 7 bases. Per the germline V gene, CDR1 is MNHEY and CDR2 is SVGAGI. This CDR3 spans 15 amino acids. V was clipped by 6 bases and J by 6 bases; unmatched bases: 13. This CDR3 reads CASSPTFSGGSEAFF. CDR3 sequence (DNA): TGTGCCAGCAGCCCAACTTTTTCAGGGGGATCTGAAGCTTTCTTT.

CDR3 sequence (DNA): TGTGCCAGCAGCCAAGGGGACTCAGGTGGAGAGCAGTTCTTC. Its translation is CASSQGDSGGEQFF. The chain combines TRBV4-2 with TRBJ2-1; tentatively, D is TRBD2 (6 bases). Germline CDR1 is LGHNA and CDR2 is YNFKEQ. The V and J ends lost 1 base and 10 bases respectively, with 14 bases between them. This CDR3 comprises 14 residues.

J is TRBJ2-5 and V is TRBV9; D possibly corresponds to TRBD2 (7 bases). Germline V CDR1 and CDR2: SGDLS, YYNGEE. V dropped 0 bases and J dropped 4 bases, with 10 bases sitting between them. The CDR3 runs 14 residues. The CDR3 coding sequence is TGTGCCAGCAGCGTAGGGGGGGGCACAGAGACCCAGTACTTC. Its translation: CASSVGGGTETQYF.

This chain uses TRBV7-2 with TRBJ2-2; TRBD1 matches at 7 bases. V was pared by 0 bases and J by 5 bases, with 3 bases of the junction left unmatched. This CDR3 has 15 residues. CDR1 and CDR2 from the germline V gene are SGHTA and FQGNSA. The CDR3 DNA reads TGTGCCAGCAGCTTAGCCCTACAGGGGACCGGGGAGCTGTTTTTT. Translating it yields CASSLALQGTGELFF.

This clone has more than one count but fewer than ten. This chain joins TRBV5-4 and TRBJ2-3, with 7 nucleotides matching TRBD2. CDR3 length equals 17 residues. The germline V gene encodes CDR1 SGHNT and CDR2 YYREEE (reference sequence). J lost 0 bases, V lost 0 bases, and 7 bases had no gene match. The DNA for the CDR3 is TGTGCCAGCAGCTTGGAATGGGCGGGGGTTAGCACAGATACGCAGTATTTT. Translated, it gives CASSLEWAGVSTDTQYF.

This sequence joins TRBV6-5 and TRBJ1-5, with D tentatively TRBD1 (5 bases). The V and J ends lost 2 bases and 0 bases respectively, with 8 bases between them. The germline gives CDR1 MNHEY, CDR2 SVGAGI. The CDR3 loop spans 15 amino acids. The CDR3 sequence is CASSYAGGSNQPQHF. The CDR3 bases are TGTGCCAGCAGTTACGCCGGGGGTAGCAATCAGCCCCAGCATTTT.

The CDR3 sequence is CSVERGVVVTDTQYF. In nucleotides, the CDR3 is TGCAGCGTTGAACGAGGCGTAGTAGTGACAGATACGCAGTATTTT. The chain uses TRBV29-1 and TRBJ2-3; D call uncertain. V was pared by 2 bases and J by 3 bases, with 15 bases between. The germline CDR1 and CDR2 sequences are SQVTM and ANQGSEA. CDR3 size: 15 residues.

The genes are TRBV10-3 and TRBJ1-5, with TRBD1 identical over 7 bases. CDR1 ENHRY and CDR2 SYGVKD come from the germline V gene. The length of the CDR3 is 17 residues. Losses at the gene ends were 2 bases for V and 1 base for J; bases not matched to a gene: 8. The CDR3 here is CAISEPERGGSNQPQHF. For the CDR3, the DNA is TGTGCCATCAGTGAGCCAGAGAGAGGGGGCAGCAATCAGCCCCAGCATTTT.

CDR3 sequence reads: CASSEGQGGEQYF. CDR3 bases: TGTGCCAGCAGTGAAGGACAGGGCGGCGAGCAGTACTTC. The chain links TRBV2 to TRBJ2-7, with 7 bases matching TRBD1. Germline CDR1 is SNHLY and CDR2 is FYNNEI. CDR3 length: 13 residues. With 1 base clipped from V and 6 bases from J, the junction kept 3 bases outside the gene matches.

The chain has TRBV4-3 and TRBJ2-1; the match to TRBD2 covers 12 bases. CDR1 is LGHNA and CDR2 is YSLEER in the germline V gene. The CDR3 extends over 19 amino acids. V shed 4 bases and J 0 bases; nucleotides not matched to a gene: 10. As DNA, the CDR3 is TGCGCCAGCAGCCTCTACAAGACTAGCGGGAGAACCTCCTACAATGAGCAGTTCTTC. This codes for CASSLYKTSGRTSYNEQFF.

The chain employs TRBV9 and TRBJ2-3, with a tentative D call TRBD1 (5 bases). The V and J ends lost 0 bases and 3 bases respectively, with 14 bases between them. Germline V gene sequence: CDR1 SGDLS, CDR2 YYNGEE. The CDR3 is 16 residues long. Here the CDR3 DNA reads TGTGCCAGCAGCGTAGGCAGACAGACTCTAACAGATACGCAGTATTTT. It encodes CASSVGRQTLTDTQYF.

The genes are TRBV5-6 and TRBJ2-5; 8 bases agree with TRBD1. The germline V gene encodes CDR1 SGHDT and CDR2 YYEEEE. This CDR3 region has 16 residues. The J segment lost 5 bases and the V segment lost 4 bases, leaving 13 bases of the junction unmatched. CDR3 protein: CASSRAAQGAAETQYF. The CDR3, as DNA: TGTGCCAGCAGCCGTGCCGCGCAGGGGGCAGCGGAGACCCAGTACTTC.

The rearrangement joins TRBV4-3 to TRBJ1-6; 7 nucleotides agree with TRBD1. The CDR3 is made up of 15 amino acids. The germline V gene encodes CDR1 LGHNA and CDR2 YSLEER. V trimming: 3 bases; J trimming: 10 bases; junction bases outside the gene matches: 9. The CDR3 region has the DNA TGCGCCAGCAGCCATAACAGGGGTATAGAATCACCCCTCCACTTT. Amino acids: CASSHNRGIESPLHF.

The V call is TRBV2, the J call TRBJ2-7; D is perhaps TRBD1 (6 bases). V was pared by 3 bases and J by 2 bases, with 8 bases between. Germline V gives CDR1 SNHLY, CDR2 FYNNEI. CDR3 length equals 13 residues. The DNA for the CDR3 is TGTGCCAGCAGTGAGGACAGTGCCTACGAGCAGTACTTC. This encodes CASSEDSAYEQYF.

CDR3: CASSIDQGTLNEQFF. The CDR3 bases are TGTGCCAGTAGTATAGATCAGGGTACCCTCAATGAGCAGTTCTTC. The chain uses TRBV19 and TRBJ2-1; the D gene is possibly TRBD1 (5 bases). The CDR3 has 15 amino acids. V gave up 0 bases and J gave up 6 bases, with 12 bases separating them. The germline V gene has CDR1 LNHDA and CDR2 SQIVND (reference sequence).